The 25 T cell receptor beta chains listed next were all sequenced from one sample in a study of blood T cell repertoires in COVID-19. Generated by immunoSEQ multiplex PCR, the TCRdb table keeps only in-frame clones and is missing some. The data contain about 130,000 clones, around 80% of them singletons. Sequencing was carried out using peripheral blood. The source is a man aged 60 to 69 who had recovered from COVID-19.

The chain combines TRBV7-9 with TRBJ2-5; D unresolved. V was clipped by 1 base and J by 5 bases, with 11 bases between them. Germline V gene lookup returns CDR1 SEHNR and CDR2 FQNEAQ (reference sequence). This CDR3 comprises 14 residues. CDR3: CASSLGVSRETQYF. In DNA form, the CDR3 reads TGTGCCAGCAGCTTAGGGGTTAGCCGGGAGACCCAGTACTTC.

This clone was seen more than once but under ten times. This CDR3 reads CSASRGGGYEQYF. CDR3 nucleotides: TGCAGTGCTAGTCGCGGGGGTGGATACGAGCAGTACTTC. The J gene is TRBJ2-7, the V gene TRBV20-1; 7 bases map to TRBD2. J lost 4 bases, V lost 3 bases, and 6 bases had no gene match. The CDR3 runs 13 residues. Germline CDR1 is DFQATT and CDR2 is SNEGSKA (reference sequence).

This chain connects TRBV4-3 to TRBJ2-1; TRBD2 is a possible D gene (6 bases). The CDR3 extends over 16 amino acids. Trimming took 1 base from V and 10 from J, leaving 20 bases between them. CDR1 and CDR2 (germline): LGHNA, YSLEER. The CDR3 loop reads CASSQGVSEGTGEQFF. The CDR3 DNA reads TGCGCCAGCAGCCAAGGGGTCTCCGAAGGGACTGGCGAGCAGTTCTTC.

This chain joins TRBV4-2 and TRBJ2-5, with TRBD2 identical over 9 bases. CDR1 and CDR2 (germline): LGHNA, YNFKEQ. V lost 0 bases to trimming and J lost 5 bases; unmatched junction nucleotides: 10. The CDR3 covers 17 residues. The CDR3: CASSQDGGSGGRETQYF. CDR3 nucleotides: TGTGCCAGCAGCCAAGATGGAGGAAGCGGGGGGAGGGAGACCCAGTACTTC.

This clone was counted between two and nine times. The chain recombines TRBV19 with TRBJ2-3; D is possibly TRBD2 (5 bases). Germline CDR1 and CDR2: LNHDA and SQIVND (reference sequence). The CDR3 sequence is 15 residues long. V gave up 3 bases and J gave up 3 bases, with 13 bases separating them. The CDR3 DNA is TGTGCCAGTAGTATGGGAGCCGGCCCAACAGATACGCAGTATTTT. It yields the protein CASSMGAGPTDTQYF. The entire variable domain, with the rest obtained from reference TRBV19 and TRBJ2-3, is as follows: DGGITQSPKYLFRKEGQNVTLSCEQNLNHDAMYWYRQDPGQGLRLIYYSQIVNDFQKGDIAEGYSVSREKKESFPLTVTSAQKNPTAFYLCASSMGAGPTDTQYFGPGTRLTVL.

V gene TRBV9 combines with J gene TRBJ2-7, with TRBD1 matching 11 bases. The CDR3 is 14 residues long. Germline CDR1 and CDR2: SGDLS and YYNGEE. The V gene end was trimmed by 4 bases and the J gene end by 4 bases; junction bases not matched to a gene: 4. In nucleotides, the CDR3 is TGTGCCAGCAGCCTCCGGGACAGGGGGTACGAGCAGTACTTC. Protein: CASSLRDRGYEQYF.

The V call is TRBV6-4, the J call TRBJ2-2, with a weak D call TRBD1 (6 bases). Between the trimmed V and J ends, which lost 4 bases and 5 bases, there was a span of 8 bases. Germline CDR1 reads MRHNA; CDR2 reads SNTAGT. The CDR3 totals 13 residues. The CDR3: CASSAQGTGELFF. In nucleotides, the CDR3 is TGTGCCAGCAGTGCTCAGGGGACCGGGGAGCTGTTTTTT.

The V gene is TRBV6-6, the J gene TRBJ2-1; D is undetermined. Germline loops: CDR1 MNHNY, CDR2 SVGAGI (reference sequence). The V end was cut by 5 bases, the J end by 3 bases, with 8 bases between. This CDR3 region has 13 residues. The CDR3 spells CASSQNSYNEQFF. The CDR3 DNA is TGTGCCAGCAGTCAGAACAGCTACAATGAGCAGTTCTTC.

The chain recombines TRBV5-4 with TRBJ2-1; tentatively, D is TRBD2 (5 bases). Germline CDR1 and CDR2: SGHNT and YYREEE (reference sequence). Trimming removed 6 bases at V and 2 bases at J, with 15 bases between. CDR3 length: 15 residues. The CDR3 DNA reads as TGTGCCAGCACTCTGGTGGGAGCAACCTACAATGAGCAGTTCTTC. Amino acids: CASTLVGATYNEQFF.

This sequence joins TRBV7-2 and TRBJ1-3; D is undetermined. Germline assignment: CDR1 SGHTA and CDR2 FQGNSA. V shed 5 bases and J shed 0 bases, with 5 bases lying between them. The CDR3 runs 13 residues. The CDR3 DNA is TGTGCCAGCAGCCCAGGCTCTGGAAACACCATATATTTT. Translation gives CASSPGSGNTIYF.

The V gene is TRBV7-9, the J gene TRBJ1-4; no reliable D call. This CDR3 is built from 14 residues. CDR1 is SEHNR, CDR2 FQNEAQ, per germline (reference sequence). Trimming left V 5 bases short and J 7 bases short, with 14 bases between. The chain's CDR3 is CASSREGGSEKLFF. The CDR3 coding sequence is TGTGCCAGCAGCCGTGAGGGAGGGAGTGAAAAACTGTTTTTT.

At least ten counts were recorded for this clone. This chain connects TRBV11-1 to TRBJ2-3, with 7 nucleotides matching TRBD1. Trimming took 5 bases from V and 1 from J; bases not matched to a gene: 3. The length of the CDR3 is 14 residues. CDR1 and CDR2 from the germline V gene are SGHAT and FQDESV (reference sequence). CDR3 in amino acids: CASSQGTGTDTQYF. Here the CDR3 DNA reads TGTGCCAGCAGCCAGGGGACAGGCACAGATACGCAGTATTTT.

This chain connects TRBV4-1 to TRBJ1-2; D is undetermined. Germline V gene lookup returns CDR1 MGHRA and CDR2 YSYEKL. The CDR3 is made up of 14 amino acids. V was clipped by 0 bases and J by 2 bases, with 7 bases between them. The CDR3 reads CASSQDYTNYGYTF. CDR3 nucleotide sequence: TGCGCCAGCAGCCAAGATTACACCAACTATGGCTACACCTTC.

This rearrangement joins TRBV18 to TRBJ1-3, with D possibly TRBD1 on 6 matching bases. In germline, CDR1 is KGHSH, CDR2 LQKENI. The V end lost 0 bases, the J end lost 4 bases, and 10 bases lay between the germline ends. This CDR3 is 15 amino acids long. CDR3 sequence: CASSPPGGRGNTIYF. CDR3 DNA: TGTGCCAGCTCACCACCCGGGGGGCGAGGAAACACCATATATTTT.

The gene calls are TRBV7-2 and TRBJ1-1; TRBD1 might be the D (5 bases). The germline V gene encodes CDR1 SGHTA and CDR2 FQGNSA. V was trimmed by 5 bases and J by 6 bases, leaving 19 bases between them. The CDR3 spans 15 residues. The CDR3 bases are TGTGCCAGCAGCCCTGCCTGGGATGAAGGGGCTGAAGCTTTCTTT. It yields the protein CASSPAWDEGAEAFF.

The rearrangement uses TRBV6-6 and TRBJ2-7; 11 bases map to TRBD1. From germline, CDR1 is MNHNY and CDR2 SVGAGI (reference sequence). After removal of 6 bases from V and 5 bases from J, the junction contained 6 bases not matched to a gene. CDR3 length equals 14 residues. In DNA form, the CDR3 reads TGTGCCAGCAGGAAAGGGACAGGGGGGAACGAGCAGTACTTC. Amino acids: CASRKGTGGNEQYF.

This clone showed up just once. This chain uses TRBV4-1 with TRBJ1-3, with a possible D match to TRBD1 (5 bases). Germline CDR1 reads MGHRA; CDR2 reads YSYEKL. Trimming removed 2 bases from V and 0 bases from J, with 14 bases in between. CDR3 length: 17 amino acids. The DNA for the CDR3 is TGCGCCAGCAGCCAAAATTCTCAGGGCGGCTCTGGAAACACCATATATTTT. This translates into CASSQNSQGGSGNTIYF.

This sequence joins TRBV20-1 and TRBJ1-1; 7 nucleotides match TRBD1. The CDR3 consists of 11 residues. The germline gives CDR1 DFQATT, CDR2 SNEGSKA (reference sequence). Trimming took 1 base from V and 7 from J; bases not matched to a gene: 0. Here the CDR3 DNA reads TGCAGTGCTAGAGGACAGGGTGAAGCTTTCTTT. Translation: CSARGQGEAFF.

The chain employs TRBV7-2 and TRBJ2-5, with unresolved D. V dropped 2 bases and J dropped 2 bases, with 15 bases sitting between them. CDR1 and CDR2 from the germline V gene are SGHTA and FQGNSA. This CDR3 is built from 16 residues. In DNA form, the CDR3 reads TGTGCCAGCAGCTTATCCAGAGGTCAATCACAAGAGACCCAGTACTTC. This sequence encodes CASSLSRGQSQETQYF.

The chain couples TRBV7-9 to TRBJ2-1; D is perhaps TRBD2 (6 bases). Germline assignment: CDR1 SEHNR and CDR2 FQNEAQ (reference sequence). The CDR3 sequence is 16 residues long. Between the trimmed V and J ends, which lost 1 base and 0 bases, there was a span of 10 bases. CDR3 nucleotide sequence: TGTGCCAGCAGCTTAGTTCTCGGGAGCTCCTACAATGAGCAGTTCTTC. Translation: CASSLVLGSSYNEQFF.

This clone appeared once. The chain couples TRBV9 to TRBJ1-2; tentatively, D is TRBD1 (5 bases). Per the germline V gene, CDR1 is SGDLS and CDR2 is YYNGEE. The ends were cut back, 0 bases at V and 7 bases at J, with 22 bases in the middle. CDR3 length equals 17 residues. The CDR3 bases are TGTGCCAGCAGCGTAGACGGGGGTTCAGGAGGTTTTGTTGGCTACACCTTC. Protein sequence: CASSVDGGSGGFVGYTF.

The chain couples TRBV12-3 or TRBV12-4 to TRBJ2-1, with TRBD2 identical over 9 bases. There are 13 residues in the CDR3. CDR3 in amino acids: CASMREGLNEQFF. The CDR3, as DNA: TGTGCTTCTATGCGGGAGGGCCTCAATGAGCAGTTCTTC.

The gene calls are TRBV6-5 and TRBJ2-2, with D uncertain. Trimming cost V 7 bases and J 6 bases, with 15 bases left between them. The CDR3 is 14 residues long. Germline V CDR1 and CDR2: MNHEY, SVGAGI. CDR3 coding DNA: TGTGCCAGCACTCAGAACAGCCAGGCCGGGGAGCTGTTTTTT. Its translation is CASTQNSQAGELFF.

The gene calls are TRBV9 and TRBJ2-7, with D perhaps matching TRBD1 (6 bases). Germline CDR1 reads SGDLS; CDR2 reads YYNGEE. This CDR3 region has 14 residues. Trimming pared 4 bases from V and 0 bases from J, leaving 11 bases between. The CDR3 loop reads CASSSRGNSYEQYF. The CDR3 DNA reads TGTGCCAGCAGCTCTAGGGGGAACTCCTACGAGCAGTACTTC.

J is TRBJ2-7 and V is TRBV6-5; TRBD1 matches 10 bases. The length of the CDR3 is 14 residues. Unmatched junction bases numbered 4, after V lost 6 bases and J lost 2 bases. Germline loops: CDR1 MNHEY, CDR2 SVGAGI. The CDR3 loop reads CASRGTGETYEQYF. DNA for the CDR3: TGTGCCAGCAGGGGGACAGGGGAAACCTACGAGCAGTACTTC.